This TCR beta chain comes out of a study of blood T cell repertoires in COVID-19. V lost 4 bases and J 0 bases, leaving 9 bases between the germline ends. The CDR3 is 13 residues long. In germline, CDR1 is GTSNPN, CDR2 SVGIG (reference sequence). Methods used by the authors: Amplification with reference gene primers provided the estimates of nucleated cell counts. This table comes from immunoSEQ multiplex PCR, and its TCRdb copy is limited to in-frame clones, with some not included. That table supplies the V and J calls and clone size; D and trimming were determined from the DNA. The sample consists of 340,000 or so clones, roughly 84% of them appearing once.

The material sequenced was peripheral blood. The genes are TRBV30 and TRBJ1-1; D uncertain. The clonotype comes from a man over 45 with active or convalescent COVID-19. DNA for the CDR3: TGTGCCTGGAAGGCCAGGTTGAACACTGAAGCTTTCTTT. It encodes CAWKARLNTEAFF.